Following are 5 T cell receptor beta chains from one sample sequenced in a study of cytomegalovirus exposure and HLA in healthy donors (dated by TCRdb to about 2017). Library creation used the immunoSEQ multiplex PCR assay. The multiplex PCR relied on a mix of 60 forward primers for TCR Vbeta segments and 13 reverse primers for TCR Jbeta segments. Not all clones reach the TCRdb copy of this immuneACCESS table, which keeps in-frame sequences only. Checked studies attribute under half of the gap to unresolved V genes and leave the rest unexplained. The sample table shows about 190,000 clones, and approximately 88% are seen once. Of the sample, roughly 2.6% falls within the top ten clones. The sequencing sample was made of PBMCs. The receptors derive from a woman aged 45-65 years in good health and CMV-seropositive.

The chain combines TRBV6-7 with TRBJ2-1; the match to TRBD2 covers 7 bases. TRBV6-7 falls under the ORF class, with uncertain function. This CDR3 has 15 amino acids. With 4 bases clipped from V and 7 bases from J, the junction kept 10 bases outside the gene matches. The CDR3 is CASSCQRGRRNEQFF. Written as DNA, the CDR3 is TGTGCCAGCAGTTGCCAGCGGGGACGTCGGAATGAGCAGTTCTTC.

This clone was counted a few times. This chain joins TRBV5-4 and TRBJ1-2; the D is unclear. Germline loops: CDR1 SGHNT, CDR2 YYREEE (reference sequence). V shed 4 bases and J shed 7 bases, with 8 bases lying between them. CDR3 length equals 11 residues. Here the CDR3 DNA reads TGTGCCAGCAGCCCGCGAGGTGGCTACACCTTC. The encoded protein is CASSPRGGYTF.

This rearrangement joins TRBV6-5 to TRBJ2-3; 11 bases are shared with TRBD2. The J segment lost 6 bases and the V segment lost 7 bases, leaving 9 bases of the junction unmatched. Germline V CDR1 and CDR2: MNHEY, SVGAGI. The CDR3 extends over 15 amino acids. CDR3: CASKGLAGGRDTQYF. The CDR3 coding sequence is TGTGCCAGCAAGGGCCTAGCGGGGGGCCGGGATACGCAGTATTTT.

In this sample, this clone turned up a few times. The chain has TRBV28 and TRBJ1-6; D unclear. Trimming removed 7 bases at V and 5 bases at J, with 12 bases between. Germline loops: CDR1 MDHEN, CDR2 SYDVKM. The CDR3 loop spans 14 amino acids. CDR3 nucleotide sequence: TGTGCCAGCACCAAATCCCCCAATAATTCACCCCTCCACTTT. This gives the protein CASTKSPNNSPLHF.

The chain joins TRBV5-1 to TRBJ2-2; D may be TRBD2 (5 bases). This CDR3 has 15 residues. Deletions cut 2 bases from V and 7 bases from J, with 15 bases between. Germline loops: CDR1 SGHRS, CDR2 YFSETQ. The CDR3 DNA reads as TGCGCCAGCAGCTTTGGTAGGGTAGCGAACGGGGAGCTGTTTTTT. Translating gives CASSFGRVANGELFF.